Each of the 2 T cell receptor beta chains below was sequenced from the same sample in a study of blood T cell repertoires in COVID-19. Sequencing was performed with immunoSEQ multiplex PCR; in TCRdb, only in-frame clones are kept and a portion is missing. The sample lists approximately 190,000 clones, over 70% occurring once. The sample comprised peripheral blood. Receptor source: a man in his sixties with acute or convalescent COVID-19.

This clone was seen only a few times. V and J are TRBV27 and TRBJ2-1; 9 bases agree with TRBD2. The ends lost 8 bases at V and 0 bases at J; junction bases unmatched: 17. Germline V lookup: CDR1 MNHEY, CDR2 SMNVEV (reference sequence). This CDR3 spans 19 amino acids. CDR3 sequence: CASFGRAASGMYSYNEQFF. The CDR3, as DNA: TGTGCCAGCTTTGGGCGGGCGGCTAGCGGGATGTACTCCTACAATGAGCAGTTCTTC.

This chain joins TRBV5-1 and TRBJ1-2; a weak D match, TRBD1 (6 bases). This CDR3 spans 13 amino acids. The V end lost 0 bases, the J end lost 4 bases, and 7 bases lay between the germline ends. Germline CDR1 and CDR2: SGHRS and YFSETQ. The CDR3 loop reads CASSLADSYGYTF. Here the CDR3 DNA reads TGCGCCAGCAGCTTGGCGGACAGCTATGGCTACACCTTC.